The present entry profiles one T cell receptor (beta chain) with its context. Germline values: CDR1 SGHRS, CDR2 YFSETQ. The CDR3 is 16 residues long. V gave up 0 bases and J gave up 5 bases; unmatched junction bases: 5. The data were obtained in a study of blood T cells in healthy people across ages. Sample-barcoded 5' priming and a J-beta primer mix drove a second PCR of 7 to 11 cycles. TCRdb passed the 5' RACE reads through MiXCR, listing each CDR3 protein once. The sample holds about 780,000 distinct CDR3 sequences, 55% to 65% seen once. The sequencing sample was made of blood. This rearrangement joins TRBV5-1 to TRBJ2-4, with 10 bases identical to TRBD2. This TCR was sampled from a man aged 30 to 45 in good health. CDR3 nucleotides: TGCGCCAGCAGCTTGGCGATTGGACTAGCGGAAAACATTCAGTACTTC. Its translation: CASSLAIGLAENIQYF.